These T cell receptor beta chains were read from a single sample in a study of CD8 T cells in Susac syndrome. TCRdb independently ran MiXCR on the immunoSEQ multiplex PCR reads; one entry per CDR3 protein. The table lists approximately 190,000 distinct CDR3 sequences, around 93% of them singletons. The sequenced material came from CD8+ T cells from PBMCs. These TCRs come from a human donor with Susac syndrome. Both conserved end residues are part of each CDR3. Some rows have no size entry. The others give once, few or many, or a class for an expanded clone.

size	J	V	CDR3
-	TRBJ2-7	TRBV29-1	CSALEGEQYF
-	TRBJ2-7	TRBV29-1	CSATGGSYEQYF
-	TRBJ2-7	TRBV11-2	CASSLEDSYYEQYF
-	TRBJ1-5	TRBV15	CATSIGVQPQHF
few	TRBJ1-2	TRBV6-5	CASSSTGSGYTF
-	TRBJ2-1	TRBV19	CASSTGDNEQFF
-	TRBJ2-1	TRBV7-3	CASSLFAFQYNEQFF
-	TRBJ1-3	TRBV6-5	CASRRQGSGNTIYF
-	TRBJ2-4	TRBV28	CASSFISKNIQYF
-	TRBJ1-1	TRBV11-2	CASSLVGLDEAFF
-	TRBJ2-1	TRBV30	CAWRLGSGESGVEQFF
-	TRBJ2-7	TRBV20-1	CSASLRDRTIYEQYF
-	TRBJ1-6	TRBV19	CASSDRGAVNSPLHF
-	TRBJ1-2	TRBV19	CASSALTGQGYGYTF
-	TRBJ2-7	TRBV5-4	CASSLVTGGTSGYEQYF
-	TRBJ1-2	TRBV12-3/TRBV12-4	CASSPVGFYGYTF